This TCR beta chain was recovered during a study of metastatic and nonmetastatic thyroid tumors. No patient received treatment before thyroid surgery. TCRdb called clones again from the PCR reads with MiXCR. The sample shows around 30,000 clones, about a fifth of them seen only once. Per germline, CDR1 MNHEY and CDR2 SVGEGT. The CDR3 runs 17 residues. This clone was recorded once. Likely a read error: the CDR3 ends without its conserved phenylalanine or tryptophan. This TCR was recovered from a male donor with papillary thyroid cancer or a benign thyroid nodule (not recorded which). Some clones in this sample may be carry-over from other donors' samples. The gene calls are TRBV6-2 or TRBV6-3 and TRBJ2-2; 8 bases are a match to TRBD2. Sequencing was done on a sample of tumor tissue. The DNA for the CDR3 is TGTGCCAGCAGTTACAACCTAGCGGGTGAAAACACAGGGGAGCTGTTTTGT. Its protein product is CASSYNLAGENTGELFC.